This TCR beta chain is from a study of blood T cell repertoires in COVID-19. Study as a whole: Specimens from acute and convalescent COVID-19 originated in the United States, Italy and Spain. Sources were T cells, B-cell-depleted T cells, or PBMCs; the material itself was cDNA or gDNA.

Original processing notes: Nucleated cell number was recorded as an estimate derived from reference gene primer amplification. Profiled with immunoSEQ multiplex PCR; TCRdb holds only in-frame clones, not every one. That table is the source of V, J and clone size, and D and trimming were worked out from the DNA. The sample consists of 200,000 to 250,000 clones, about four fifths of them appearing once. This CDR3 contains 20 residues. CDR1 and CDR2 (germline): LNHDA, SQIVND (reference sequence). Trimming at V came to 5 bases and at J to 0 bases, leaving 17 bases not matched to a gene. The receptor was isolated from a woman between 18 and 29 years old with acute or convalescent COVID-19. The sample comprised peripheral blood. The chain carries TRBV19 and TRBJ2-1; 9 bases agree with TRBD1. CDR3 protein: CASSLTPGTGSPRSYNEQFF. CDR3 sequence (DNA): TGTGCCAGTAGTCTCACCCCCGGGACAGGGAGTCCCCGCTCCTACAATGAGCAGTTCTTC.